Below, 10 T cell receptor beta chains from the same sample are listed, as sequenced in a study of T-cell reconstitution after alpha-beta-depleted transplantation in children (dated by TCRdb to about 2016). Receptors were amplified or captured by PCR. Sequencing was performed on an Illumina HiSeq 2500. TCR libraries were prepared with molecular barcoding, using unique molecular identifiers to normalize TCRbeta repertoire quantification. TCRdb reprocessing: public reads trimmed at Q25 with fastp, clones called with MiXCR, in-frame beta chains kept. Records with the same CDR3 protein are collapsed into one entry carrying the most frequent genes and DNA. Here the sample has around 480,000 distinct CDR3 sequences; approximately 29% occur a single time. The ten top clones hold approximately 2.3% of the sample. The source was PBMCs from the stem cell graft donor, collected from the stem cell graft. Source of these receptors: a human donor who donated a stem cell graft to a child with aplastic anemia.

The V and J genes are TRBV6-2 or TRBV6-3 and TRBJ1-2; a possible D gene is TRBD1 (6 bases). CDR1 and CDR2 from the germline V gene are MNHEY and SVGEGT. The CDR3 loop spans 15 amino acids. Between the trimmed V and J ends, which lost 6 bases and 8 bases, there was a span of 22 bases. The CDR3 DNA sequence: TGTGCCAGCAGGGCAGGGGTTTCTCTGAAGGACGGCTACACCTTC. Amino acids: CASRAGVSLKDGYTF.

This clonotype occurred a few times. The chain combines TRBV12-3 or TRBV12-4 with TRBJ2-1; 7 positions agree with TRBD2. This CDR3 region has 13 residues. After removal of 3 bases from V and 8 bases from J, the junction contained 4 bases not matched to a gene. CDR3 in DNA: TGTGCCAGCAGTTTCGGACTAGGGGATGAGCAGTTCTTC. Protein sequence: CASSFGLGDEQFF.

The chain is built from TRBV7-2 and TRBJ1-2; perhaps TRBD1 as D (6 bases). The length of the CDR3 is 15 residues. With 0 bases removed from V and 4 bases from J, the gap between germline ends came to 12 bases. Germline assignment: CDR1 SGHTA and CDR2 FQGNSA. Here the CDR3 reads CASSLAAGAFYGYTF. The CDR3, as DNA: TGTGCCAGCAGCTTAGCGGCAGGGGCCTTCTATGGCTACACCTTC.

This clonotype has a handful of counts. This sequence joins TRBV10-3 and TRBJ1-6, with D tentatively TRBD1 (6 bases). This CDR3 spans 17 amino acids. The V gene lost 4 bases and the J gene lost 5 bases, with 18 bases spanning the gap. Germline V gene sequence: CDR1 ENHRY, CDR2 SYGVKD. The chain's CDR3 is CAISGSEGGGNNSPLHF. The CDR3 DNA reads TGTGCCATCAGTGGTTCTGAGGGGGGCGGCAATAATTCACCCCTCCACTTT.

This clonotype was counted ten times or more. V usage is TRBV11-2 and J usage is TRBJ1-3; D unclear. This CDR3 spans 11 amino acids. V was trimmed by 4 bases and J by 4 bases, leaving 2 bases between them. CDR1 is SGHAT and CDR2 is FQNNGV in the germline V gene. CDR3 nucleotide sequence: TGTGCCAGCAGCTCCGGAAACACCATATATTTT. It specifies CASSSGNTIYF. Together with reference TRBV11-2 and TRBJ1-3, the CDR3 gives the full variable domain: EAGVAQSPRYKIIEKRQSVAFWCNPISGHATLYWYQQILGQGPKLLIQFQNNGVVDDSQLPKDRFSAERLKGVDSTLKIQPAKLEDSAVYLCASSSGNTIYFGEGSWLTVV.

This clonotype was seen a few times. The rearrangement joins TRBV5-5 to TRBJ1-1; TRBD1 aligns across 9 bases. The CDR3 is 15 amino acids. CDR1 is SGHKS and CDR2 is YYEKEE in the germline V gene (reference sequence). The V gene end was trimmed by 0 bases and the J gene end by 4 bases; junction bases not matched to a gene: 4. The CDR3: CASSLEGTGPTEAFF. The CDR3 DNA reads TGTGCCAGCAGCTTGGAAGGGACAGGGCCCACTGAAGCTTTCTTT.

This clonotype was detected many times. This chain links TRBV27 with TRBJ2-1, with unresolved D. This CDR3 has 14 amino acids. Germline V gives CDR1 MNHEY, CDR2 SMNVEV (reference sequence). V was cut by 0 bases and J by 4 bases, with 7 bases left in between. The CDR3 spells CASSLSAAYNEQFF. CDR3 sequence (DNA): TGTGCCAGCAGTTTATCCGCAGCTTACAATGAGCAGTTCTTC.

This chain uses TRBV11-2 with TRBJ2-7, with D hard to call. CDR1 and CDR2 (germline): SGHAT, FQNNGV. V gave up 3 bases and J gave up 7 bases, with 16 bases separating them. The CDR3 loop spans 14 amino acids. The CDR3 DNA reads TGTGCCAGCAGCTTTGGGTCGACCGGCTTAGAGCAGTACTTC. This gives the protein CASSFGSTGLEQYF.

This chain uses TRBV5-1 with TRBJ2-5; weak D call: TRBD2 (5 bases). V shed 0 bases and J shed 5 bases, with 17 bases lying between them. Germline values: CDR1 SGHRS, CDR2 YFSETQ. The CDR3 is 16 residues long. CDR3 protein: CASSLAVSTAGETQYF. The CDR3 nucleotides read TGCGCCAGCAGCTTGGCCGTTTCCACGGCGGGTGAGACCCAGTACTTC. The complete variable domain, with remaining parts taken from reference TRBV5-1 and TRBJ2-5, reads KAGVTQTPRYLIKTRGQQVTLSCSPISGHRSVSWYQQTPGQGLQFLFEYFSETQRNKGNFPGRFSGRQFSNSRSEMNVSTLELGDSALYLCASSLAVSTAGETQYFGPGTRLLVL.

The rearrangement uses TRBV5-1 and TRBJ1-1; possibly TRBD1 for D (5 bases). Germline assignment: CDR1 SGHRS and CDR2 YFSETQ. This CDR3 contains 15 residues. The V end was cut by 2 bases, the J end by 1 base, with 12 bases between. The CDR3 region is CASSFGGPGNTEAFF. The CDR3 DNA reads as TGCGCCAGCAGCTTTGGGGGTCCGGGGAACACTGAAGCTTTCTTT.